What follows describes a single T cell receptor beta chain. Preparing the TCRbeta library involved the use of unique molecular identifiers. A single record per CDR3 protein comes from TCRdb applying MiXCR to the PCR reads. The data hold approximately 590,000 distinct CDR3 sequences, with about 11% observed a single time. This entry belongs to a study of T-cell reconstitution after alpha-beta-depleted transplantation in children. The V gene's germline CDR1 is KGHDR and CDR2 SFDVKD. The length of the CDR3 is 11 residues. The V and J ends lost 4 bases and 14 bases respectively, with 11 bases between them.

The source was PBMCs from the stem cell graft donor, collected from the stem cell graft. This chain connects TRBV24-1 to TRBJ2-1, with D unresolved. The sequence was collected from a human donor who donated a stem cell graft to a child with acute myeloid leukemia. CDR3 region: CATSESARKFF. The DNA of the CDR3 is TGTGCCACCAGTGAATCGGCGCGCAAGTTCTTC.